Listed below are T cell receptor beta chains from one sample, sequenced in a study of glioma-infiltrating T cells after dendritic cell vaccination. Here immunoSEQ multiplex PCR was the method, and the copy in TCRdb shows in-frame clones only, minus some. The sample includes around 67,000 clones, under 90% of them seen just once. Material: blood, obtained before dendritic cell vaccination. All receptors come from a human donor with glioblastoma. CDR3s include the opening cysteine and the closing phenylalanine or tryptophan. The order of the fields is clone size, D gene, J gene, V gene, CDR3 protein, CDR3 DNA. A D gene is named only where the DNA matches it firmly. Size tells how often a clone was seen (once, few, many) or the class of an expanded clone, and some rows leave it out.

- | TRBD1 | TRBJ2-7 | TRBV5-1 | CASSLDGQGGGEQYF | TGCGCCAGCAGCTTGGACGGACAGGGGGGGGGAGAGCAGTACTTC
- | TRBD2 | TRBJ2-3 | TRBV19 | CASQGTSGGRTDTQYF | TGTGCCAGCCAGGGGACTAGCGGGGGCCGCACAGATACGCAGTATTTT
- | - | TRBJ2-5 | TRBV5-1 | CASSLGANPQETQYF | TGCGCCAGCAGCTTGGGGGCGAACCCTCAAGAGACCCAGTACTTC
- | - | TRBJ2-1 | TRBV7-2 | CASSLKDSAYNEQFF | TGTGCCAGCAGCTTGAAGGACAGTGCCTACAATGAGCAGTTCTTC
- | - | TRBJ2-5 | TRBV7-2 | CASSLDQGAATQYF | TGTGCCAGCAGCTTAGACCAGGGTGCTGCGACCCAGTACTTC
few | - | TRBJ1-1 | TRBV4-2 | CASSQDGGVEAFF | TGTGCCAGCAGCCAAGATGGGGGGGTTGAAGCTTTCTTT
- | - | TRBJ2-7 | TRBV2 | CASTTQGGYEQYF | TGTGCCAGCACAACACAAGGGGGTTACGAGCAGTACTTC
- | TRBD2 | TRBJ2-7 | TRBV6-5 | CASSYGRGGTYEQYF | TGTGCCAGCAGTTATGGGCGGGGGGGGACCTACGAGCAGTACTTC
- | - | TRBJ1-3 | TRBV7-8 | CASSLFAAGDTSGNTIYF | TGTGCCAGCAGCCTCTTCGCCGCGGGCGACACCTCTGGAAACACCATATATTTT
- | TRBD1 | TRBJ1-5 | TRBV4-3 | CASSQGTGERNQPQHF | TGCGCCAGCAGCCAAGGGACAGGGGAGCGTAATCAGCCCCAGCATTTT
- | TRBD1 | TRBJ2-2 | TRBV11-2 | CASSLVQRTGNTGELFF | TGTGCCAGCAGCTTAGTGCAAAGGACAGGGAACACCGGGGAGCTGTTTTTT
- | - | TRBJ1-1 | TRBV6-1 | CASSEEAGSNTEAFF | TGTGCCAGCAGTGAAGAGGCAGGATCGAACACTGAAGCTTTCTTT
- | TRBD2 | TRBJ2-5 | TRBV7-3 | CASSSGLGTETQYF | TGTGCCAGCAGCTCGGGACTAGGTACGGAGACCCAGTACTTC
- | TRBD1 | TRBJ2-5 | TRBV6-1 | CASSERQGVRETQYF | TGTGCCAGCAGTGAACGACAGGGGGTTAGGGAGACCCAGTACTTC
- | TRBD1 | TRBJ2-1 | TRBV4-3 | CASSQGPDRAEQFF | TGCGCCAGCAGCCAAGGACCCGACAGGGCGGAGCAGTTCTTC
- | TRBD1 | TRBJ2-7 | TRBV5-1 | CASSSGTVAHEQYF | TGCGCCAGCAGCTCGGGGACAGTAGCCCACGAGCAGTACTTC
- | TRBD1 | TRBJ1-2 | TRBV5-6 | CASSPTGGNYGYTF | TGTGCCAGCAGCCCGACAGGGGGAAACTATGGCTACACCTTC
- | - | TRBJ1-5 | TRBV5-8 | CASSLRRGGNQPQHF | TGTGCCAGCAGCTTGCGCAGGGGCGGCAATCAGCCCCAGCATTTT
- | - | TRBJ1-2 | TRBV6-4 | CASSDVGARGYTF | TGTGCCAGCAGTGACGTAGGGGCACGGGGCTACACCTTC
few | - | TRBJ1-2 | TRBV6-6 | CASSRNPENSNYGYTF | TGTGCCAGCAGTCGTAACCCGGAGAATTCTAACTATGGCTACACCTTC
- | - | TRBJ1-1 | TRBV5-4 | CASSPANEAEAFF | TGTGCCAGCAGCCCCGCGAACGAAGCTGAGGCTTTCTTT
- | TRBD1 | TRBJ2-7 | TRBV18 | CASSARDSTSYEQYF | TGTGCCAGCTCAGCCCGGGACAGCACCTCCTACGAGCAGTACTTC
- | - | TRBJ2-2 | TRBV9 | CASSPQGTGELFF | TGTGCCAGCAGCCCCCAGGGTACCGGGGAGCTGTTTTTT
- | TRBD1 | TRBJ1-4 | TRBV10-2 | CASRKPGQGARSNEKLFF | TGCGCCAGCAGGAAACCGGGACAGGGGGCGCGCTCCAATGAAAAACTGTTTTTT
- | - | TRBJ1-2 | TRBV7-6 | CASSLDGGVNVYGYTF | TGTGCCAGCAGCTTAGATGGGGGGGTTAACGTCTATGGCTACACCTTC
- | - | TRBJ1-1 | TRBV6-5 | CASSYSGGGAFF | TGTGCCAGCAGTTACTCGGGGGGTGGAGCTTTCTTT
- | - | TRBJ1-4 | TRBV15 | CATSRGGLSTNEKLFF | TGTGCCACCAGCAGAGGGGGCCTTTCAACTAATGAAAAACTGTTTTTT
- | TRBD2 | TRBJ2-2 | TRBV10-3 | CAIMATSGDHTGELFF | TGTGCCATCATGGCGACTAGCGGGGACCACACCGGGGAGCTGTTTTTT
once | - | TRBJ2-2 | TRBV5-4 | CASRPETGELFF | TGTGCCAGCAGACCCGAGACCGGGGAGCTGTTTTTT
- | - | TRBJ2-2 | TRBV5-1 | CASSQEGSGELFF | TGCGCCAGCAGCCAGGAGGGGAGCGGGGAGCTGTTTTTT
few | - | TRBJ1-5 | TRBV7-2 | CASSLGGQPQHF | TGTGCCAGCAGCTTAGGCGGTCAGCCCCAGCATTTT
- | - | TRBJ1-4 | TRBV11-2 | CASSRGGVSGEKLFF | TGTGCCAGCAGCCGGGGGGGAGTGTCTGGCGAAAAACTGTTTTTT
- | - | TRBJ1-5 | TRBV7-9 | CASGSSNQPQHF | TGTGCCAGCGGGAGCTCCAATCAGCCCCAGCATTTT
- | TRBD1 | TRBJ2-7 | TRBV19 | CASSKPGQGRSYEQYF | TGTGCCAGTAGTAAACCGGGACAGGGGAGATCCTACGAGCAGTACTTC
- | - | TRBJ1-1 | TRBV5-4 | CASSLPSYTQGNTEAFF | TGTGCCAGCAGCTTACCAAGCTATACACAGGGGAACACTGAAGCTTTCTTT
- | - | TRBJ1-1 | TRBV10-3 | CAISESEMNTEAFF | TGTGCCATCAGTGAGTCAGAGATGAACACTGAAGCTTTCTTT
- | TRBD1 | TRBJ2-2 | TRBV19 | CASSSTGTGDTGELFF | TGTGCCAGTAGTTCTACCGGGACAGGGGACACCGGGGAGCTGTTTTTT
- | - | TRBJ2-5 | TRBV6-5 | CASRFDRIQETQYF | TGTGCCAGCAGATTTGACAGAATCCAAGAGACCCAGTACTTC
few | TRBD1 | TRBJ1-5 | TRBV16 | CASSQLTGVDQPQHF | TGTGCCAGCAGCCAACTAACAGGGGTGGATCAGCCCCAGCATTTT
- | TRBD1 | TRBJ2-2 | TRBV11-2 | CASRPRTGGRDTGELFF | TGTGCCAGCAGACCTCGGACAGGGGGCAGGGACACCGGGGAGCTGTTTTTT
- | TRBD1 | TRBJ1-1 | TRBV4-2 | CASSQNAGTANTEAFF | TGTGCCAGCAGCCAAAACGCCGGGACAGCGAACACTGAAGCTTTCTTT
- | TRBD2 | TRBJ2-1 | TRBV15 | CATSRDLGGGTREQFF | TGTGCCACCAGCAGAGATCTGGGCGGGGGGACTCGGGAGCAGTTCTTC